The rows below give T cell receptor beta chains drawn from one sample of a study of T cells in Graves' hyperthyroidism and ophthalmopathy. TCRdb called the multiplex PCR reads again in MiXCR, with one record for every CDR3 protein. Altogether about 510,000 distinct CDR3 sequences are present, around 50% being singletons, with the ten largest covering about two fifths. Sequencing was done on a sample of peripheral blood or thyroid tissue (not recorded which). Receptor source: an adult woman with Graves' disease, either hyperthyroidism or ophthalmopathy (not recorded which). The CDR3 runs from the conserved cysteine through the conserved F or W. D genes are given only for firm matches. Rows give clone size only sometimes, using once, few, many, or a class for an expanded clone.

>TRBJ1-5|many|TRBV6-1|TRBD1
TGTGCCAGCAGTGCGGGACAGGGGGCCTTTAGGCAGCCCCAGCATTTT
CASSAGQGAFRQPQHF
>TRBJ2-7|NA|TRBV20-1|TRBD1
TGCAGTGCTACCGACAGGGGGGACGAGCAGTACTTC
CSATDRGDEQYF
>TRBJ1-1|once|TRBV25-1|NA
NA
CACSASTPRGGSEAFF
>TRBJ1-4|NA|TRBV6-1|NA
TGTGCCAGCAGTGTTAGGAGCCGGGCTGGGGGTAATGAAAAACTGTTTTTT
CASSVRSRAGGNEKLFF
>TRBJ1-1|NA|TRBV19|TRBD1
TGTGCCAGTAAACACAGGGGGACAGGGGGCACTGAAGCTTTCTTT
CASKHRGTGGTEAFF
>TRBJ2-6|NA|TRBV20-1|NA
TGCAGTGCTATGGGCGGGGCGGTGTCTGGGGCCAACGTCCTGACTTTC
CSAMGGAVSGANVLTF
>TRBJ2-5|many|TRBV5-1|TRBD2
TGCGCCAGCAGCTTGCTCCCCGGACTAGCGGGCCAAGAGACCCAGTACTTC
CASSLLPGLAGQETQYF
>TRBJ1-2|many|TRBV5-4|NA
TGTGCCAGCAGCAACGCTCGGGGCTACACCTTC
CASSNARGYTF
>TRBJ2-7|many|TRBV7-9|TRBD2
TGTGCCAGCAGCTTATTAACTAGCGGGAGTTACGAGCAGTACTTC
CASSLLTSGSYEQYF
>TRBJ2-7|NA|TRBV24-1|NA
TGTGCCACCCTGTCCTCCTACGAGCAGTACTTC
CATLSSYEQYF
>TRBJ2-5|NA|TRBV12-3/TRBV12-4|NA
TGTGCCAGCACTACGACTAGAACGGAGACCCAGTACTTC
CASTTTRTETQYF
>TRBJ2-2|NA|TRBV7-2|TRBD1
TGTGCCAGCAGCCCGGACAGGAACAGAGGGGAGCTGTTTTTT
CASSPDRNRGELFF
>TRBJ2-5|NA|TRBV7-9|NA
TGTGCCAGCAGCTTTTCCGGGACCCAAGAGACCCAGTACTTC
CASSFSGTQETQYF
>TRBJ1-2|many|TRBV29-1|NA
TGCAGCGTTGAAGGCGGAAGGGACAACCACTTC
CSVEGGRDNHF
>TRBJ1-1|NA|TRBV7-9|NA
TGTGCCAGCAGCTTAGACAGGTTCGGCACTGAAGCTTTCTTT
CASSLDRFGTEAFF
>TRBJ2-7|many|TRBV5-4|TRBD1
TGTGCCAGCAGCTTGGGGACAGGTCGCTCCTACGAGCAGTACTTC
CASSLGTGRSYEQYF
>TRBJ1-5|many|TRBV2|TRBD1
TGTGCCAGCACTCCCGAGGGGGCGAGTCAGCCCCAGCATTTT
CASTPEGASQPQHF
>TRBJ2-2|NA|TRBV12-3/TRBV12-4|TRBD1
TGTGCCAGCAGTCGTGGACAGGTGGCTGGGGAGCTGTTTTTT
CASSRGQVAGELFF
>TRBJ1-5|NA|TRBV24-1|NA
TGTGCCACCCGAAGGGCAGTGGATCAGCCCCAGCATTTT
CATRRAVDQPQHF
>TRBJ2-5|NA|TRBV11-2|NA
TGTGCCAGCAGCTTAGCTAGTCAGGGAGAGACCCAGTACTTC
CASSLASQGETQYF
>TRBJ1-1|few|TRBV6-1|NA
TGTGCCAGCAGTGAAGGGAGTAGCGTTGGCACTGAAGCTTTCTTT
CASSEGSSVGTEAFF
>TRBJ2-2|many|TRBV24-1|NA
TGTGCCACCAGTGGTACCCTTCACGACACCGGGGAGCTGTTTTTT
CATSGTLHDTGELFF
>TRBJ2-5|NA|TRBV19|NA
TGTGCCACGGGACAAGGAGAGACCCAGTACTTC
CATGQGETQYF
>TRBJ1-5|NA|TRBV19|NA
TGTGCCAGTAGAGGTAACGGCGGGAATCAGCCCCAGCATTTT
CASRGNGGNQPQHF
>TRBJ2-7|many|TRBV24-1|TRBD1
TGTGCCACCAGCCCTAGGGACAGGGGTTACGAGCAGTACTTC
CATSPRDRGYEQYF
>TRBJ1-6|NA|TRBV7-3|NA
TGTGCCAGCAGACGACAGGATTATTCACCCCTCCACTTT
CASRRQDYSPLHF
>TRBJ1-2|few|TRBV20-1|NA
TGCAGTGCTACCCGTGGGGGGTTCTATGGCTACACCTTC
CSATRGGFYGYTF
>TRBJ2-5|many|TRBV15|NA
TGTGCCACCAGCAGAGATCCCGGGGCGAGGGAGACCCAGTACTTC
CATSRDPGARETQYF
>TRBJ1-4|NA|TRBV7-9|NA
TGTGCCAGCAGCTTAGAGGGGTCGGGAGAAAAACTGTTTTTT
CASSLEGSGEKLFF
>TRBJ2-7|many|TRBV20-1|NA
TGCAGTGCTAGAGAGGGGGGCGGCTCCTACGAGCAGTACTTC
CSAREGGGSYEQYF
>TRBJ1-6|NA|TRBV10-3|TRBD1
TGTGCCATCAGTGAGGGACAGGGCACCCTCCACTTT
CAISEGQGTLHF
>TRBJ1-1|few|TRBV5-1|TRBD1
TGCGCCAGCAGCTTTGACAGGGGGGACGCTTTCTTT
CASSFDRGDAFF
>TRBJ2-2|NA|TRBV19|NA
TGTGCCAGTAGTATAGTCTACAGGGCCACCGGGGAGCTGTTTTTT
CASSIVYRATGELFF
>TRBJ1-3|NA|TRBV19|NA
TGTGCCAGTAGTATCGGGACAACCTCTGGAAACACCATATATTTT
CASSIGTTSGNTIYF
>TRBJ2-5|NA|TRBV6-1|TRBD2
TGTGCCAGCAGTGTGATGGGGGGGCAAGAGACCCAGTACTTC
CASSVMGGQETQYF
>TRBJ1-1|many|TRBV6-2/TRBV6-3|TRBD1
TGTGCCAGTCAGACAGGGGACACTGAAGCTTTCTTT
CASQTGDTEAFF
>TRBJ1-5|medium-sized|TRBV20-1|TRBD1
TGCAGTGCTAGAGCGCCGGACAGGGAGAATCAGCCCCAGCATTTT
CSARAPDRENQPQHF
>TRBJ1-1|few|TRBV10-1|NA
TGCGCCAGCAGTGAGGACCCTTGGGGCACTGAAGCTTTCTTT
CASSEDPWGTEAFF
>TRBJ1-4|few|TRBV28|NA
TGTGCCAGCAGTTCGCCGACTGAAAAACTGTTTTTT
CASSSPTEKLFF
>TRBJ2-5|NA|TRBV6-2/TRBV6-3|NA
TGTGCCAGCAGTTATACAGGGAGGAGGGAGACCCAGTACTTC
CASSYTGRRETQYF
>TRBJ1-1|NA|TRBV7-2|TRBD1
TGTGCCAGCAGCAACCGACAGGGGTCATGGAACACTGAAGCTTTCTTT
CASSNRQGSWNTEAFF
>TRBJ1-5|few|TRBV7-2|NA
TGTGCCAGCAGCCCCGCCGCGGATGTCGCCCAGCATTTT
CASSPAADVAQHF
>TRBJ1-4|many|TRBV5-1|NA
TGCGCCAGCAGCCCCGACAGCGCTCAGGGGGAAAAACTGTTTTTT
CASSPDSAQGEKLFF
>TRBJ1-5|NA|TRBV20-1|NA
TGCAGTGTCCGAAGCCAGGGACAGCCCCAGCATTTT
CSVRSQGQPQHF
>TRBJ1-1|NA|TRBV15|NA
TGTGCCACCAGCAGAAGTGGGGGACTGGGGGACTCGGAAGCTTTCTTT
CATSRSGGLGDSEAFF